The present T cell receptor beta chain was sequenced within a study of blood T cell repertoires in COVID-19. This clone occurred a few times. Libraries were prepared by immunoSEQ multiplex PCR; TCRdb keeps only in-frame clonotypes and omits some of them. The sample shows around 30,000 clones, approximately 86% of them seen only once. Germline CDR1 is MNHNY and CDR2 is SVGAGI (reference sequence). V lost 7 bases, J lost 7 bases, and 15 bases lay in between. The length of the CDR3 is 13 residues. This receptor was obtained from a human donor in a cohort sampled during active COVID-19. The donor label of this sample is uncertain. The genes are TRBV6-6 and TRBJ2-3, with a weak D call TRBD2 (6 bases). Specimen: peripheral blood. For the CDR3, the DNA is TGTGCCAGCACTTCGGGGGAGTTATATACGCAGTATTTT. Its translation: CASTSGELYTQYF.